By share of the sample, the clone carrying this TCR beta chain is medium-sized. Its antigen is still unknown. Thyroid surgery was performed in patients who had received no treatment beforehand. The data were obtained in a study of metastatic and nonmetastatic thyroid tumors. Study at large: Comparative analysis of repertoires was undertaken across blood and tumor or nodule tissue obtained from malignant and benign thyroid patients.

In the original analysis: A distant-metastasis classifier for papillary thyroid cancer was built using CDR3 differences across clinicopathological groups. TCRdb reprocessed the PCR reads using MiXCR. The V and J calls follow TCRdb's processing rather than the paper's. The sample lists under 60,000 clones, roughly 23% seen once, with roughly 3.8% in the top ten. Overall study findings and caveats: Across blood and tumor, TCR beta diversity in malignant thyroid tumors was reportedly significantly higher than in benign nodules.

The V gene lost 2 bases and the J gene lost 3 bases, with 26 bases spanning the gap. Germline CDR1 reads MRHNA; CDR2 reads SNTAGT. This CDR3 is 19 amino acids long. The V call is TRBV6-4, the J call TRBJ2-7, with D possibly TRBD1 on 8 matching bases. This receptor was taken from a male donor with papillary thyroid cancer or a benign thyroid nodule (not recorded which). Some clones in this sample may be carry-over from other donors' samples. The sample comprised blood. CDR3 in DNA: TGTGCCAGCAGTGACAGGGGAGGGACGGGACAGGACGTTTTCTACGAGCAGTACTTC. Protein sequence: CASSDRGGTGQDVFYEQYF.